The clone carrying this TCR beta chain has a count of ten or more. Its specificity is not known. In germline, CDR1 is SEHNR, CDR2 FQNEAQ (reference sequence). The CDR3 is made up of 20 amino acids. V was shortened by 1 base and J by 3 bases, with 27 bases between the two germline ends. The data originate from a study of breast tumors, draining lymph nodes, adjacent tissues. Overall study findings and caveats: Compared with basal-like, luminal-like tumors shared significantly more repertoire with nontumor tissue. Compared with lymph nodes, tumors were less diverse; compared with nontumor tissue, more. Most tumor T cells seemingly derive from lymph node, then expand in tumor.

MiXCR, applied by TCRdb to the multiplex PCR reads, yields one record per CDR3 protein. The top ten hold roughly 9% of the sample, which has 70,000 or so distinct CDR3 sequences, approximately 40% seen once. The source material was breast tumor tissue. The sequence came from a female donor with breast cancer. Some clones in this sample may be carry-over from other donors' samples. The chain employs TRBV7-9 and TRBJ1-2; D ambiguous. The CDR3 DNA follows: TGTGCCAGCAGCTTAGGCACCGGTCGGCCGCCCGGCCCCCGGGACTATGGCTACACCTTC. As protein: CASSLGTGRPPGPRDYGYTF.